This T cell receptor (beta chain) emerged from a study of PD-1 blockade in classical Hodgkin lymphoma. For the study at large: It was nivolumab at 3 mg/kg, given intravenously every 2 weeks, that patients received. Study findings and constraints: Significantly greater TCR diversity emerged by C4D1 in CD4+ cells but not CD8+ cells. Diminished baseline TCR diversity has been reported in newly diagnosed patients relative to healthy donors.

Sequencing was performed with immunoSEQ multiplex PCR; in TCRdb, only in-frame clones are kept and a portion is missing. The repertoire holds 99,000 or so clones, with more than 70% as singletons. Time point reported: cycle 4 day 1 (C4D1), after 5 to 7 weeks of nivolumab. Each patient's relapse followed autologous stem cell transplantation, and brentuximab vedotin exposure varied. On this clone itself: Its target is not known.

This sequence was found in a human donor with classical Hodgkin lymphoma. This material consisted of peripheral blood mononuclear cells (PBMCs), taken before the fourth cycle of nivolumab.

The CDR3 spells CASSPRAAADPYNEQFF. In DNA form, the CDR3 reads TGCGCCAGCAGCCCTAGGGCTGCGGCGGACCCTTACAATGAGCAGTTCTTC. This chain uses TRBV4-1 with TRBJ2-1, with no clear D. CDR1 and CDR2 (germline): MGHRA, YSYEKL. The CDR3 is made up of 17 amino acids. With 4 bases removed from V and 4 bases from J, the gap between germline ends came to 20 bases.